Listed below are T cell receptor beta chains from one sample, sequenced in a study of T cells in Graves' hyperthyroidism and ophthalmopathy. One entry per CDR3 protein results from TCRdb running MiXCR on the multiplex PCR reads. Found here are about 660,000 distinct CDR3 sequences, roughly 46% of them singletons; the top ten hold approximately 6.8%. The sequenced material came from peripheral blood or thyroid tissue (not recorded which). The receptors were gathered from an adult man with Graves' disease, either hyperthyroidism or ophthalmopathy (not recorded which). The CDR3 runs from the conserved cysteine through the conserved F or W. Fields, in order: J gene, V gene, clone size, D gene, CDR3 DNA, CDR3 protein. The D gene is left open where the match is weak. Not every row has a clone size; where given, it reads once, few, many or a size class.

>TRBJ2-5|TRBV6-5|.|.
TGTGCCAGCAGTACCACCTGGAGCTTCGGGGAGACCCAGTACTTC
CASSTTWSFGETQYF
>TRBJ1-6|TRBV19|once|TRBD1
TGTGCCAGTAGTATTGGAACAGGGGCCTATAATTCACCCCTCCACTTT
CASSIGTGAYNSPLHF
>TRBJ1-2|TRBV6-1|few|TRBD1
TGTGCCAGCAAAGGGACAGGTGCCTATGGCTACACCTTC
CASKGTGAYGYTF
>TRBJ2-5|TRBV20-1|.|TRBD2
TGCAGTGCTGAAAGCGGGGGTCAAGAGACCCAGTACTTC
CSAESGGQETQYF
>TRBJ2-5|TRBV2|.|TRBD2
TGTGCCAGCGGGGCTAGCGGGGCAATGAAGGAGACCCAGTACTTC
CASGASGAMKETQYF
>TRBJ2-7|TRBV29-1|.|.
TGCAGCGTTGACTACAGGGACGAGCAGTACTTC
CSVDYRDEQYF
>TRBJ2-5|TRBV3-1|.|.
TGTGCCAGCAGCCCTACACTGGAGACCCAGTACTTC
CASSPTLETQYF
>TRBJ1-2|TRBV7-8|.|.
TGTGCCAGCAGCTTGTTTCGGGACTACTATGGCTACACCTTC
CASSLFRDYYGYTF
>TRBJ1-5|TRBV2|many|.
TGTGCCAGCAATATCGCGGGACGGATCAATCAGCCCCAGCATTTT
CASNIAGRINQPQHF
>TRBJ1-1|TRBV24-1|many|.
TGTGCCACCAGTGAGAGCGCCTTGAACACTGAAGCTTTCTTT
CATSESALNTEAFF
>TRBJ1-4|TRBV7-9|once|.
TGTGCCAGCGCCACAGGCCGGAGGGAAAAACTGTTTTTT
CASATGRREKLFF
>TRBJ1-5|TRBV7-3|.|TRBD1
TGTGCCAGCAGCGAGACAGGGTCTGGTCAGCCCCAACATTTT
CASSETGSGQPQHF
>TRBJ2-6|TRBV29-1|.|.
TGCAGCGTTGATGGGGGCTCTGGGGCCAACGTCCTGACTTTC
CSVDGGSGANVLTF
>TRBJ2-7|TRBV7-8|.|.
TGTGCCAGCATTACTAGTTCCTACGAGCAGTACTTC
CASITSSYEQYF
>TRBJ1-5|TRBV7-9|many|TRBD1
TGTGCCAGCAGTCTGGGACAGTATAGCAATCAGCCCCAGCATTTT
CASSLGQYSNQPQHF
>TRBJ1-1|TRBV7-2|many|.
TGTGCCAGCAGCTTAAGACCAACGGGGGACACTGAAGCTTTCTTT
CASSLRPTGDTEAFF
>TRBJ2-5|TRBV7-7|few|.
TGTGCCAGCCACGGGACGATAGAGACCCAGTACTTC
CASHGTIETQYF
>TRBJ2-7|TRBV5-5|.|TRBD2
TGTGCCAGCAGCTTGAGAGGTTTGCTAGCGGGACCCTCGTCTTACGAGCAGTACTTC
CASSLRGLLAGPSSYEQYF
>TRBJ1-5|TRBV7-9|.|.
TGTGCCAGCAGCCCCGGTGGGGGGCGGGGGAGCAATCAGCCCCAGCATTTT
CASSPGGGRGSNQPQHF
>TRBJ1-6|TRBV7-9|many|.
TGTGCCAGCAGCTTTGATGGGTCACCCCTCCACTTT
CASSFDGSPLHF
>TRBJ2-5|TRBV20-1|.|.
TGCAGTGCTAGACAGGGGTTAGAGCAGCCCCAGTACTTC
CSARQGLEQPQYF
>TRBJ1-2|TRBV7-9|many|.
TGTGCCAGCAGCTTAGAGGGGTCCCGCTATGGCTACACCTTC
CASSLEGSRYGYTF
>TRBJ2-5|TRBV7-2|.|TRBD2
TGTGCCAGCAGCTTAGTCAGGGACGCTGGACTAGCGGGGGAAGGGACCCAGTACTTC
CASSLVRDAGLAGEGTQYF
>TRBJ1-6|TRBV12-3/TRBV12-4|few|.
TGTGCCACCATGACAGACTCCTATAATTCACCCCTCCACTTT
CATMTDSYNSPLHF
>TRBJ2-6|TRBV19|few|.
TGTGCCAGTAGGCTTCCGGACAGCCACTCTGGGGCCAACGTCCTGACTTTC
CASRLPDSHSGANVLTF
>TRBJ2-7|TRBV5-6|.|.
TGTGCCAGCAGCTCCTACAGGGTGAACGAGCAGTACTTC
CASSSYRVNEQYF
>TRBJ2-7|TRBV25-1|.|.
TGTGCCAGCAGTGTTACCGGGGCCGGCGAGCAGTACTTC
CASSVTGAGEQYF
>TRBJ1-1|TRBV7-9|.|TRBD1
TGTGCCAGCAGCTATACAGGGGGTAACGCTTTCTTT
CASSYTGGNAFF
>TRBJ1-2|TRBV10-3|once|TRBD1
TGTGCCATCAGTGAGACAGGGGGCAGTAACTATGGCTACACCTTC
CAISETGGSNYGYTF
>TRBJ2-7|TRBV29-1|.|TRBD1
TGCAGCGTTCGACAGGGAAACGAGCAGTACTTC
CSVRQGNEQYF
>TRBJ1-1|TRBV12-3/TRBV12-4|many|.
TGTGCCAGCAGTTTCGCACCGAACACTGAAGCTTTCTTT
CASSFAPNTEAFF
>TRBJ2-7|TRBV7-3|many|TRBD2
TGTGCCAGCAGCCCCGGGACTAGCGGGGGTATGTACTTC
CASSPGTSGGMYF
>TRBJ2-7|TRBV20-1|.|.
TGCAGTGCTAGAGATTCCGCCAGCGAGCAGTACTTC
CSARDSASEQYF
>TRBJ1-1|TRBV29-1|once|.
TGCAGCCAAACGAGGCCTGAAGCTTTCTTT
CSQTRPEAFF
>TRBJ2-7|TRBV2|few|.
TGTGCCAGCAGTCCAGAGTTTTACGAGCAGTACTTC
CASSPEFYEQYF
>TRBJ1-3|TRBV7-9|many|TRBD1
TGTGCCAGCAGCCAGGGGGCTTCTGGAAACACCATATATTTT
CASSQGASGNTIYF
>TRBJ2-5|TRBV12-3/TRBV12-4|.|TRBD1
TGTGCCAGCAGAGACAGGGCCCAAGAGACCCAGTACTTC
CASRDRAQETQYF
>TRBJ1-5|TRBV24-1|.|TRBD1
TGTGCCACCAGTGATTCACAGGGGTATCAGCCCCAGCATTTT
CATSDSQGYQPQHF
>TRBJ2-7|TRBV10-3|few|TRBD1
TGTGCCAGCAGTTATCCAGGGGGCCACGAGCAGTACTTC
CASSYPGGHEQYF